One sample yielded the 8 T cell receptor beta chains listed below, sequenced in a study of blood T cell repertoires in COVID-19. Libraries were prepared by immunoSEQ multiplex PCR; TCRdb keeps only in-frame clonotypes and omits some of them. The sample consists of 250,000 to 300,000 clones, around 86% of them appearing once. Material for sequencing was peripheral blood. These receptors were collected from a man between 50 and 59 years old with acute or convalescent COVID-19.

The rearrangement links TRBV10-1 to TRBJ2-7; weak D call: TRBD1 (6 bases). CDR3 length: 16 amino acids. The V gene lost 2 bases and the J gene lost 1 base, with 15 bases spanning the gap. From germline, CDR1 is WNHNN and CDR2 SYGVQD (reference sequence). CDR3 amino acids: CASSERSGTLSYEQYF. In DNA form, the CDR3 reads TGCGCCAGCAGTGAGAGGTCCGGGACACTATCCTACGAGCAGTACTTC.

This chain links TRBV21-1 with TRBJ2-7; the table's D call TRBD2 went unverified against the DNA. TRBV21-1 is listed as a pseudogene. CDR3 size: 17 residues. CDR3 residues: CASSKGPGGAISYEQYF. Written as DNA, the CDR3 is TGTGCCAGCAGCAAAGGGCCGGGGGGGGCTATATCCTACGAGCAGTACTTC.

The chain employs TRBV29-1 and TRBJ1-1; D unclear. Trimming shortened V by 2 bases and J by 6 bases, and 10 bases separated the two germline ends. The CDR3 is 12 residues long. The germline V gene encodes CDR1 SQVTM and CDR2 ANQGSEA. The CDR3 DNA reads TGCAGCGTTGAATTGTGGGGAGCTGAAGCTTTCTTT. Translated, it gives CSVELWGAEAFF.

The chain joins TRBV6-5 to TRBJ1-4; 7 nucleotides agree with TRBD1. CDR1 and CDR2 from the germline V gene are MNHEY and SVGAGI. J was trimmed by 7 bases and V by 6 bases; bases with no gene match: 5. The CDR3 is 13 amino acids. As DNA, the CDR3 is TGTGCCAGCAGGGTTACAGGGGTTGAAAAACTGTTTTTT. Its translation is CASRVTGVEKLFF.

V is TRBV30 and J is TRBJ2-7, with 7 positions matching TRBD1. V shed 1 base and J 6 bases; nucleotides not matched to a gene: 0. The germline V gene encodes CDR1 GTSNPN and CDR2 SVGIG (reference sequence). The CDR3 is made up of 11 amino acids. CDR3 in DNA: TGTGCCTGGAGTGCAGGGGGCGAGCAGTACTTC. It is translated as CAWSAGGEQYF. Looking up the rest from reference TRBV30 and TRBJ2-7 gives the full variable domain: SQTIHQWPATLVQPVGSPLSLECTVEGTSNPNLYWYRQAAGRGLQLLFYSVGIGQISSEVPQNLSASRPQDRQFILSSKKLLLSDSGFYLCAWSAGGEQYFGPGTRLTVT.

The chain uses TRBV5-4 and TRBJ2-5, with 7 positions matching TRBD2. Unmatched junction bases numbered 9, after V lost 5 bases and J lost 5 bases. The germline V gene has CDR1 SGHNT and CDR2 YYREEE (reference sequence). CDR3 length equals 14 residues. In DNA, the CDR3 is TGTGCCAGCAGTTTAGCGGACGGGGGGGAGACCCAGTACTTC. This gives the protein CASSLADGGETQYF.

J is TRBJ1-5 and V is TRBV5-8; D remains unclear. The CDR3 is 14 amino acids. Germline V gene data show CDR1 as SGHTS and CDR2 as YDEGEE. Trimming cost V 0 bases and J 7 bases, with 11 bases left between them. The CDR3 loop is CASSLDGLGQPQHF. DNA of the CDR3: TGTGCCAGCAGCTTGGACGGACTTGGGCAGCCCCAGCATTTT.

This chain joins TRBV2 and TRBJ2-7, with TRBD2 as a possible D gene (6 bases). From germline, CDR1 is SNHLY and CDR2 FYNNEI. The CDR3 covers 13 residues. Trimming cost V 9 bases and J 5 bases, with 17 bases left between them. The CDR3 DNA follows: TGTGCCAGAGTGCGGGTGGAGGGAAACGAGCAGTACTTC. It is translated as CARVRVEGNEQYF.